This passage covers 26 T cell receptor beta chains from one sample sequenced in a study of T cells in Graves' hyperthyroidism and ophthalmopathy. TCR beta CDR3 regions were amplified from RNA transcripts. RT-PCR in the first round (using the HTBI primer set) targeted the TCR CDR3. Via MiXCR, TCRdb re-called the multiplex PCR reads, giving one row per CDR3 protein. This sample has approximately 300,000 distinct CDR3 sequences, with about 17% found just once. The sample was blood. These receptor sequences come from a woman in her sixties with Graves' ophthalmopathy.

This clonotype came up many times. The chain combines TRBV19 with TRBJ2-2; D unresolved. Germline V gene sequence: CDR1 LNHDA, CDR2 SQIVND (reference sequence). The CDR3 is made up of 15 amino acids. The germline V and J ends were trimmed by 4 bases and 0 bases, with 9 bases remaining between them. Here the CDR3 reads CASSTKLANTGELFF. The CDR3 region has the DNA TGTGCCAGTAGTACTAAGCTAGCGAACACCGGGGAGCTGTTTTTT. The full variable domain, with the rest looked up from reference TRBV19 and TRBJ2-2, is DGGITQSPKYLFRKEGQNVTLSCEQNLNHDAMYWYRQDPGQGLRLIYYSQIVNDFQKGDIAEGYSVSREKKESFPLTVTSAQKNPTAFYLCASSTKLANTGELFFGEGSRLTVL.

This clonotype was observed at least ten times. V gene TRBV5-1 combines with J gene TRBJ1-2; D is perhaps TRBD1 (6 bases). V was clipped by 0 bases and J by 7 bases, with 13 bases between them. Per germline, CDR1 SGHRS and CDR2 YFSETQ. The CDR3 sequence is 14 residues long. DNA for the CDR3: TGCGCCAGCAGCTTGGGCAGGGGACACGGTGGCTACACCTTC. Its protein product is CASSLGRGHGGYTF.

This clonotype was seen repeatedly, ten times or more. The rearrangement uses TRBV7-2 and TRBJ1-6; D is possibly TRBD1 (6 bases). The V end lost 5 bases, the J end lost 9 bases, and 14 bases lay between the germline ends. The CDR3 extends over 14 amino acids. The V gene's germline CDR1 is SGHTA and CDR2 FQGNSA. Written as DNA, the CDR3 is TGTGCCAGCAGCCGGACAGACGCCGGTTCACCCCTCCACTTT. Amino acid sequence: CASSRTDAGSPLHF.

In this sample, this clonotype turned up a few times. The chain recombines TRBV4-2 with TRBJ2-7, with 7 bases aligning to TRBD1. J was trimmed by 0 bases and V by 3 bases; bases with no gene match: 5. The CDR3 spans 15 residues. Germline V gives CDR1 LGHNA, CDR2 YNFKEQ. In nucleotides, the CDR3 is TGTGCCAGCAGCCAGAGACAGGGTCCCTCCTACGAGCAGTACTTC. This codes for CASSQRQGPSYEQYF.

Note on this clonotype: This clone may be a read error of a much larger clone one base away. The chain links TRBV18 to TRBJ2-5; D is ambiguous. Trimming took 2 bases from V and 8 from J, leaving 9 bases between them. Germline V CDR1 and CDR2: KGHSH, LQKENI. This CDR3 comprises 12 residues. The CDR3 DNA follows: TGTGCCAGCTCACCAAGTGTTGATACCCAGTACTTC. Translated, it gives CASSPSVDTQYF.

This clonotype was detected only a few times. The chain combines TRBV2 with TRBJ1-4, with D possibly TRBD1 on 5 matching bases. The CDR3 length is 12 residues. Trimming took off 10 bases at V and 6 bases at J, with 12 bases between the two ends. The germline gives CDR1 SNHLY, CDR2 FYNNEI. CDR3 in amino acids: CATTRGDEKLFF. The CDR3 DNA reads as TGTGCCACTACTAGGGGCGATGAAAAACTGTTTTTT.

This clonotype was recorded once. The rearrangement joins TRBV7-2 to TRBJ2-7, with 10 nucleotides matching TRBD2. J gave up 4 bases and V 6 bases, and 9 bases lay outside the gene matches. The CDR3 has 15 residues. Germline V gene sequence: CDR1 SGHTA, CDR2 FQGNSA. CDR3 nucleotide sequence: TGTGCCAGCAGTGAACAGCCTAGCGGGAGTTACGAGCAGTACTTC. Residues: CASSEQPSGSYEQYF.

This clonotype was counted only a few times. This chain joins TRBV25-1 and TRBJ2-3; 13 positions match TRBD2. This CDR3 is 18 amino acids long. The V segment lost 4 bases and the J segment 0 bases; nucleotides outside the gene matches: 7. Looked up from germline, CDR1 is MGHDK and CDR2 is SYGVNS. The chain's CDR3 is CASSGRTSGGLSTDTQYF. DNA of the CDR3: TGTGCCAGCAGTGGTCGGACTAGCGGGGGACTAAGCACAGATACGCAGTATTTT.

This chain uses TRBV18 with TRBJ2-1; D ambiguous. The CDR3 has 12 residues. CDR1 is KGHSH and CDR2 is LQKENI in the germline V gene. V dropped 5 bases and J dropped 8 bases, with 10 bases sitting between them. CDR3 in DNA: TGTGCCAGCTCATTCTCACGCGATGAGCAGTTCTTC. Residues: CASSFSRDEQFF. Drawing the rest from reference TRBV18 and TRBJ2-1, the complete variable domain is NAGVMQNPRHLVRRRGQEARLRCSPMKGHSHVYWYRQLPEEGLKFMVYLQKENIIDESGMPKERFSAEFPKEGPSILRIQQVVRGDSAAYFCASSFSRDEQFFGPGTRLTVL.

This clonotype was seen a handful of times. A read error may be the cause here, since a much bigger clone is one base away. The chain is built from TRBV2 and TRBJ2-7, with D perhaps matching TRBD1 (6 bases). The V end lost 4 bases, the J end lost 3 bases, and 22 bases lay between the germline ends. The CDR3 is 17 amino acids. Germline V gives CDR1 SNHLY, CDR2 FYNNEI. CDR3: CASSAMPGARRSYEQYF. The CDR3 nucleotides are TGTGCCAGCAGTGCTATGCCAGGGGCAAGACGGAGCTACGAGCAGTACTTC.

Details on this clonotype: Compared with germline, one end of the junction differs, possibly owing to a read error. This chain links TRBV5-5 with TRBJ2-3; a possible D gene is TRBD2 (5 bases). Germline lookup yields CDR1 SGHKS and CDR2 YYEKEE (reference sequence). This CDR3 has 16 residues. CDR3 sequence (DNA): TGCGCCAGCAGCCAAGTGGCCTACGGGAACACAGATACGCAGTATTTT. As protein: CASSQVAYGNTDTQYF.

Details on this clonotype: A clone one base away is much larger, so this may be a read error. This chain joins TRBV7-2 and TRBJ2-3; D is undetermined. The CDR3 runs 12 residues. Looked up from germline, CDR1 is SGHTA and CDR2 is FQGNSA. Trimming took 7 bases from V and 8 from J, leaving 13 bases between them. The CDR3 DNA follows: TGTGCCAGCATTTTCCGCCCGGGTACGCAGTATTTT. Translation gives CASIFRPGTQYF.

This clonotype was recorded many times. The V call is TRBV6-2 or TRBV6-3, the J call TRBJ1-1; tentatively, D is TRBD1 (6 bases). V lost 7 bases and J 6 bases, leaving 15 bases between the germline ends. The germline CDR1 and CDR2 sequences are MNHEY and SVGEGT. The CDR3 is made up of 13 amino acids. The CDR3: CASKKQGVAEAFF. The DNA of the CDR3 is TGTGCCAGCAAGAAACAGGGCGTCGCTGAAGCTTTCTTT.

This clonotype came up a few times. The chain uses TRBV27 and TRBJ2-5; 13 bases align to TRBD2. Germline V lookup: CDR1 MNHEY, CDR2 SMNVEV (reference sequence). Losses at the gene ends were 5 bases for V and 7 bases for J; bases not matched to a gene: 7. This CDR3 comprises 15 residues. The CDR3: CASSLGLAGSGTQYF. The DNA for the CDR3 is TGTGCCAGCAGTCTGGGACTAGCGGGGTCCGGGACCCAGTACTTC.

This clonotype was seen many times. The chain links TRBV20-1 to TRBJ2-1, with TRBD1 matching over 7 bases. V lost 6 bases, J lost 2 bases, and 4 bases stayed unmatched. This CDR3 has 13 amino acids. From germline, CDR1 is DFQATT and CDR2 SNEGSKA (reference sequence). Here the CDR3 DNA reads TGCAGTGCCACTCAGGGGGCCTACAATGAGCAGTTCTTC. As protein: CSATQGAYNEQFF.

The J gene is TRBJ1-2, the V gene TRBV7-2, with unresolved D. Trimming left V 2 bases short and J 7 bases short, with 14 bases between. Germline CDR1 is SGHTA and CDR2 is FQGNSA. The CDR3 spans 14 residues. CDR3: CASSLIWADRGYTF. The DNA for the CDR3 is TGTGCCAGCAGCTTAATTTGGGCCGATCGTGGCTACACCTTC.

This clonotype has only one observation. A read error may be the cause here, since a much bigger clone is one base away. The genes are TRBV7-2 and TRBJ2-5; D is uncertain. Trimming cost V 4 bases and J 4 bases, with 13 bases left between them. Germline V gene sequence: CDR1 SGHTA, CDR2 FQGNSA. The CDR3 is 14 residues long. The CDR3 loop reads CASSSTQTRETQYF. CDR3 DNA sequence: TGTGCCAGCAGCTCCACACAAACCCGAGAGACCCAGTACTTC.

This clonotype was recorded at least ten times. V is TRBV7-2 and J is TRBJ2-1, with D possibly called TRBD1 or TRBD2 (5 bases each). This CDR3 spans 15 amino acids. The V end was cut by 2 bases, the J end by 6 bases, with 14 bases between. Germline CDR1 reads SGHTA; CDR2 reads FQGNSA. DNA for the CDR3: TGTGCCAGCAGCTTATACTCCGGGACCACCAATGAGCAGTTCTTC. Translation: CASSLYSGTTNEQFF.

The chain combines TRBV7-2 with TRBJ2-1, with 7 bases aligning to TRBD1. Germline V CDR1 and CDR2: SGHTA, FQGNSA. CDR3 length: 13 amino acids. After removal of 5 bases from V and 6 bases from J, the junction contained 4 bases not matched to a gene. CDR3 in DNA: TGTGCCAGCAGCGAGCGACAGGGCAATGAGCAGTTCTTC. Protein: CASSERQGNEQFF. Full variable domain (missing parts from reference TRBV7-2 and TRBJ2-1): GAGVSQSPSNKVTEKGKDVELRCDPISGHTALYWYRQSLGQGLEFLIYFQGNSAPDKSGLPSDRFSAERTGGSVSTLTIQRTQQEDSAVYLCASSERQGNEQFFGPGTRLTVL.

This clonotype was picked up many times. The CDR3 nucleotides read TGTGCCAGCAGAAGATCAACTAATGAAAAACTGTTTTTT. Protein product: CASRRSTNEKLFF. V usage is TRBV2 and J usage is TRBJ1-4; D not certain. V lost 6 bases and J 0 bases, leaving 5 bases between the germline ends. The CDR3 covers 13 residues. Germline lookup yields CDR1 SNHLY and CDR2 FYNNEI.

This clonotype showed up many times. V is TRBV7-2 and J is TRBJ2-5; 13 bases align to TRBD2. The CDR3 is 15 amino acids. After removal of 6 bases from V and 9 bases from J, the junction contained 10 bases not matched to a gene. The V gene's germline CDR1 is SGHTA and CDR2 FQGNSA. The CDR3 reads CASRPTSGGAPAQYF. As DNA, the CDR3 is TGTGCCAGCAGGCCTACTAGCGGGGGGGCTCCGGCCCAGTACTTC. Using reference TRBV7-2 and TRBJ2-5 for the parts outside the CDR3, the full variable domain is GAGVSQSPSNKVTEKGKDVELRCDPISGHTALYWYRQSLGQGLEFLIYFQGNSAPDKSGLPSDRFSAERTGGSVSTLTIQRTQQEDSAVYLCASRPTSGGAPAQYFGPGTRLLVL.

The chain couples TRBV7-8 to TRBJ2-7; 15 bases line up with TRBD2. Germline V gives CDR1 SGHVS, CDR2 FQNEAQ. The junction had 15 bases not matched to a gene; V was cut back by 5 bases and J by 7 bases. The CDR3 has 18 amino acids. The chain's CDR3 is CASSPRGRTSGRAGEQYF. The DNA for the CDR3 is TGTGCCAGCAGCCCCAGAGGGCGGACTAGCGGGAGGGCTGGTGAGCAGTACTTC. The entire variable domain, with the rest obtained from reference TRBV7-8 and TRBJ2-7, is as follows: GAGVSQSPRYKVAKRGQDVALRCDPISGHVSLFWYQQALGQGPEFLTYFQNEAQLDKSGLPSDRFFAERPEGSVSTLKIQRTQQEDSAVYLCASSPRGRTSGRAGEQYFGPGTRLTVT.

This clonotype was seen a handful of times. The chain employs TRBV5-8 and TRBJ1-1, with D possibly matching TRBD1 (5 bases). Trimming took 7 bases from V and 2 from J, leaving 12 bases between them. CDR1 is SGHTS, CDR2 YDEGEE, per germline. The CDR3 has 13 amino acids. CDR3: CASRRDLNTEAFF. CDR3 nucleotides: TGTGCCAGCCGCCGGGACCTAAACACTGAAGCTTTCTTT.

This clonotype has a handful of counts. Possible read error: a much larger clone is one base away. The J gene is TRBJ2-5, the V gene TRBV20-1, with TRBD1 identical over 9 bases. Looked up from germline, CDR1 is DFQATT and CDR2 is SNEGSKA (reference sequence). The length of the CDR3 is 14 residues. The CDR3 loop reads CGVEGDRDVETQYF. Written as DNA, the CDR3 is TGCGGCGTTGAGGGGGACAGGGATGTGGAGACCCAGTACTTC.

This clonotype was seen at least ten times. The chain joins TRBV20-1 to TRBJ2-5, with 8 nucleotides matching TRBD1. This CDR3 spans 13 amino acids. The J segment lost 0 bases and the V segment lost 7 bases, leaving 4 bases of the junction unmatched. Germline CDR1 is DFQATT and CDR2 is SNEGSKA (reference sequence). The CDR3 sequence: CSVGQGNQETQYF. In DNA, the CDR3 is TGCAGTGTAGGACAGGGAAACCAAGAGACCCAGTACTTC.

The V and J genes are TRBV19 and TRBJ1-1, with D unresolved. This CDR3 is 13 amino acids long. The V and J ends lost 10 bases and 5 bases respectively, with 17 bases between them. Looked up from germline, CDR1 is LNHDA and CDR2 is SQIVND (reference sequence). CDR3 bases: TGTGCCACGAACGCGGGCCGAGGGACTGAAGCTTTCTTT. Its protein product is CATNAGRGTEAFF.